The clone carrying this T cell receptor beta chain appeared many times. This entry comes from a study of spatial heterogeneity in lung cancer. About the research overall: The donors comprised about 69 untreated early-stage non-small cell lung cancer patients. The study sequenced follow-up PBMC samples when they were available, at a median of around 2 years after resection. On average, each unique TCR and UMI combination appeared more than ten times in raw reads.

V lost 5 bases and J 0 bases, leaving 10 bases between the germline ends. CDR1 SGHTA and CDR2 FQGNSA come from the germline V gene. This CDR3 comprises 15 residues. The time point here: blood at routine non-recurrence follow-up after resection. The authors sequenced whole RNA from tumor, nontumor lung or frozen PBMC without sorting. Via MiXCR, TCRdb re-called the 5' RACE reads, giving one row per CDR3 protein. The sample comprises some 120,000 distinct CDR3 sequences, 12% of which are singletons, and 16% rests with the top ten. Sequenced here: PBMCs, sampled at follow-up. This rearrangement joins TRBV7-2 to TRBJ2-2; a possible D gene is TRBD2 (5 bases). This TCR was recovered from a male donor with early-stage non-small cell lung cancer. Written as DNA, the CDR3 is TGTGCCAGCAGCCCAGACGGGGCGAACACCGGGGAGCTGTTTTTT. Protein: CASSPDGANTGELFF.